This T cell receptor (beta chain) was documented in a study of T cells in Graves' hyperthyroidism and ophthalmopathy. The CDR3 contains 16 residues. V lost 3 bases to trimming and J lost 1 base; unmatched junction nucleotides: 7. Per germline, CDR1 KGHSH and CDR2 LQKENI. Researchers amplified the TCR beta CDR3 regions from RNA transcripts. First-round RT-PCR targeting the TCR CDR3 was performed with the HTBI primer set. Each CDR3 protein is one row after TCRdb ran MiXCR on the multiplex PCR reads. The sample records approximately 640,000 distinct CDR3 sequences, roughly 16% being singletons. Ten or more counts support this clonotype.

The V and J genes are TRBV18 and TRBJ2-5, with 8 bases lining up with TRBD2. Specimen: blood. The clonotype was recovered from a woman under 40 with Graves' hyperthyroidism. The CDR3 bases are TGTGCCAGCTCACCTTTAGGCACTAGCGGCCAAGAGACCCAGTACTTC. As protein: CASSPLGTSGQETQYF.